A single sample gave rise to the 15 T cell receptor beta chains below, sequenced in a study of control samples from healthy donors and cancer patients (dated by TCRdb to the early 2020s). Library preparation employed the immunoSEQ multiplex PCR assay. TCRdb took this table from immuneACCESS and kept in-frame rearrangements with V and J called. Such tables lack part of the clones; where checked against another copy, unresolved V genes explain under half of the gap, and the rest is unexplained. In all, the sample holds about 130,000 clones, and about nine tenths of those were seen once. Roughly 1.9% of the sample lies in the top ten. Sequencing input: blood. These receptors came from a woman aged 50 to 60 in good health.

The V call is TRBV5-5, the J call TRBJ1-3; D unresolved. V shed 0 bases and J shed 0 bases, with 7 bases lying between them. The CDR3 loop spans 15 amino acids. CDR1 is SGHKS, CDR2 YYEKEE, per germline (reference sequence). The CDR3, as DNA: TGTGCCAGCAGCTTGGCCGCTGGCTCTGGAAACACCATATATTTT. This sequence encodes CASSLAAGSGNTIYF.

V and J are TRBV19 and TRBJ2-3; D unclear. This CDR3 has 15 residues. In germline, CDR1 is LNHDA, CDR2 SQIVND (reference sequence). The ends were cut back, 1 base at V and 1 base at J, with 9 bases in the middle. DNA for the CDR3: TGTGCCAGTAGTATAGTGGGCGGCGGCACAGATACGCAGTATTTT. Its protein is CASSIVGGGTDTQYF. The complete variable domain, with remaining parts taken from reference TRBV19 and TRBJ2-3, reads DGGITQSPKYLFRKEGQNVTLSCEQNLNHDAMYWYRQDPGQGLRLIYYSQIVNDFQKGDIAEGYSVSREKKESFPLTVTSAQKNPTAFYLCASSIVGGGTDTQYFGPGTRLTVL.

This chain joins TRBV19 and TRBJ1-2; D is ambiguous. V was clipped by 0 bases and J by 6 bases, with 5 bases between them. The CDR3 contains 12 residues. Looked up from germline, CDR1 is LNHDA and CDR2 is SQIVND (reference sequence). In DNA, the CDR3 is TGTGCCAGTAGTATAGATCAGAATGGCTACACCTTC. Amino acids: CASSIDQNGYTF.

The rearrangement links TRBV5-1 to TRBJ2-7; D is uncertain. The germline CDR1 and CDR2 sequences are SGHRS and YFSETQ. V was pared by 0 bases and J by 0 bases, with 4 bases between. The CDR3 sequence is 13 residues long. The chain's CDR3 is CASSLASSYEQYF. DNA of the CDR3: TGCGCCAGCAGCTTGGCCAGCTCCTACGAGCAGTACTTC.

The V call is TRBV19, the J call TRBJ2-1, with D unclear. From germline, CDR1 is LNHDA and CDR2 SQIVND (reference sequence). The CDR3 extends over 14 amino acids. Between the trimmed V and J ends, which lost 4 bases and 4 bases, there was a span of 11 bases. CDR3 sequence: CASSTRTEYNEQFF. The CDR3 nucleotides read TGTGCCAGTAGTACTAGGACGGAGTACAATGAGCAGTTCTTC.

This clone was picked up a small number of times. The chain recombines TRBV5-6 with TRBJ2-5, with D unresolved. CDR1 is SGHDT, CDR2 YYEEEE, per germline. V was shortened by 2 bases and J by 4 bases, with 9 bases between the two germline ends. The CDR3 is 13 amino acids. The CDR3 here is CASSFRVTETQYF. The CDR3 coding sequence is TGTGCCAGCAGCTTTCGGGTGACAGAGACCCAGTACTTC.

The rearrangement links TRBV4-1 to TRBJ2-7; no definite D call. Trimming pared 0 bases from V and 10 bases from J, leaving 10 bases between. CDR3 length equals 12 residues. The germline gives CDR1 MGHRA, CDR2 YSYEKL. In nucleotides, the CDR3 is TGCGCCAGCAGCCAAGATGGAGTCACCCAGTACTTC. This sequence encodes CASSQDGVTQYF.

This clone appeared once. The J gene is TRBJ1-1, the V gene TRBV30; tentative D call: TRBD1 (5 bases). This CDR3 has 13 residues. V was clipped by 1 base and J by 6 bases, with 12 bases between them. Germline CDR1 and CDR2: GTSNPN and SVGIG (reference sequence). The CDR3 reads CAWSGQSRAEAFF. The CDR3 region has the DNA TGTGCCTGGAGTGGACAGTCACGGGCTGAAGCTTTCTTT.

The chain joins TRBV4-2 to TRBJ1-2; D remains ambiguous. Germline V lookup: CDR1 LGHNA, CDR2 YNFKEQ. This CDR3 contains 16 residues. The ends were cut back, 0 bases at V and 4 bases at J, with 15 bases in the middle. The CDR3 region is CASSQELGSFSYGYTF. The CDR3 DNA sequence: TGTGCCAGCAGCCAAGAATTAGGGAGCTTCAGCTATGGCTACACCTTC.

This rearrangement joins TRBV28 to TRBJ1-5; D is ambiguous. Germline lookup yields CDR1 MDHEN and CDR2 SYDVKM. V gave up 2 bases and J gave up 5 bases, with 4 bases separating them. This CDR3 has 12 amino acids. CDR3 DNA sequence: TGTGCCAGCAGTTTACGGGATCAGCCCCAGCATTTT. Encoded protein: CASSLRDQPQHF.

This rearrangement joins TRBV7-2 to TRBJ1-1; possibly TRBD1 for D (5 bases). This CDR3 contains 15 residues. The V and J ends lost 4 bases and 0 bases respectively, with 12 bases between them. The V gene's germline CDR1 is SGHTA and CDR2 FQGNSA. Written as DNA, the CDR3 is TGTGCCAGCAGCTCCGACAGTAACATGAACACTGAAGCTTTCTTT. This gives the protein CASSSDSNMNTEAFF.

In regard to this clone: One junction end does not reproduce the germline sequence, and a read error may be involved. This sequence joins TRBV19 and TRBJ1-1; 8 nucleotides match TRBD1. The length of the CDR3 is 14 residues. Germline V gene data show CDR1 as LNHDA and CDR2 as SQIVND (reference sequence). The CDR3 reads CASNIQGVNTEAFF. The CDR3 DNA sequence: TGTGCCAGTAATATACAGGGGGTGAACACTGAAGCTTTCTTT.

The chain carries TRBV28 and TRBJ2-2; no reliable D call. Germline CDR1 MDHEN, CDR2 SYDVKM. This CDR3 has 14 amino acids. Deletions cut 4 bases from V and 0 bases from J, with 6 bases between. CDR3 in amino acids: CASSSDSNTGELFF. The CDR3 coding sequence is TGTGCCAGCAGTTCCGACTCGAACACCGGGGAGCTGTTTTTT. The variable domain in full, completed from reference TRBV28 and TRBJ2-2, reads DVKVTQSSRYLVKRTGEKVFLECVQDMDHENMFWYRQDPGLGLRLIYFSYDVKMKEKGDIPEGYSVSREKKERFSLILESASTNQTSMYLCASSSDSNTGELFFGEGSRLTVL.

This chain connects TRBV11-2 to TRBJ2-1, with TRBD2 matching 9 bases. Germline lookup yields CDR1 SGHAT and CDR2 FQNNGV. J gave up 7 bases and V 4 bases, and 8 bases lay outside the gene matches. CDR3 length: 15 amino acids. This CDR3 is CASSSAGGGGNEQFF. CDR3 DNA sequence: TGTGCCAGCAGCTCAGCGGGGGGCGGAGGGAATGAGCAGTTCTTC.

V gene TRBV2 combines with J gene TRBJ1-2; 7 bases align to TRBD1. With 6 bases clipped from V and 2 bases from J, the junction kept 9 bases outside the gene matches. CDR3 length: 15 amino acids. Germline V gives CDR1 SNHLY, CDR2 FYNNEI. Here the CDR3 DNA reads TGTGCCAGCAGCACGGTTCGGACAGGAAACTATGGCTACACCTTC. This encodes CASSTVRTGNYGYTF.